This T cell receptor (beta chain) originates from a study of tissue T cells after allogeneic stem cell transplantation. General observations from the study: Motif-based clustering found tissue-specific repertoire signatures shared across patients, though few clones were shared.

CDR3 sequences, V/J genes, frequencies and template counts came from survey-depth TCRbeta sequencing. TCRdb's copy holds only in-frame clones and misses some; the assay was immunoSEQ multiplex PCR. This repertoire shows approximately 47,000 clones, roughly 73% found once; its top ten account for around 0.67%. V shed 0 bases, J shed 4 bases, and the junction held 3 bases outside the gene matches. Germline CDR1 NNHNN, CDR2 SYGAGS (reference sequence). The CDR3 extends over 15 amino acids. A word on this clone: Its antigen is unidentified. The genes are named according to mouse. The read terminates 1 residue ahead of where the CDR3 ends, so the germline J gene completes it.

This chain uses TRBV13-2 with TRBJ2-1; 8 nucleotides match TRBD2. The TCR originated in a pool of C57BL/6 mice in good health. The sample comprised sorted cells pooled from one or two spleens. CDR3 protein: CASGDALGGYAEQFF. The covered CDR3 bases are TGTGCCAGCGGTGATGCGCTGGGGGGATATGCTGAGCAGTTC.